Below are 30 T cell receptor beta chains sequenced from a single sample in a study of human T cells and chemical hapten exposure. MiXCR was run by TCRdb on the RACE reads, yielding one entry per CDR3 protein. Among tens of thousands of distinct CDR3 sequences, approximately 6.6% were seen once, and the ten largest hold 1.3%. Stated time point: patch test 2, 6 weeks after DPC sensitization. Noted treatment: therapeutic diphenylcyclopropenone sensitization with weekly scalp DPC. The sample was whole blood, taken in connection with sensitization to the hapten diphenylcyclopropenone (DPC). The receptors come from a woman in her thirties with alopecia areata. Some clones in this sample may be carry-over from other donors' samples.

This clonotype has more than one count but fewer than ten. CDR3 amino acids: CASSPRGLGETQYF. In DNA form, the CDR3 reads TGTGCCAGCTCACCGAGGGGACTAGGAGAGACCCAGTACTTC. The gene calls are TRBV18 and TRBJ2-5; 8 bases are shared with TRBD2. V lost 3 bases, J lost 4 bases, and 4 bases stayed unmatched. Germline-derived CDR1 and CDR2 are KGHSH and LQKENI. CDR3 size: 14 residues. Supplemented by reference TRBV18 and TRBJ2-5, the full variable domain reads NAGVMQNPRHLVRRRGQEARLRCSPMKGHSHVYWYRQLPEEGLKFMVYLQKENIIDESGMPKERFSAEFPKEGPSILRIQQVVRGDSAAYFCASSPRGLGETQYFGPGTRLLVL.

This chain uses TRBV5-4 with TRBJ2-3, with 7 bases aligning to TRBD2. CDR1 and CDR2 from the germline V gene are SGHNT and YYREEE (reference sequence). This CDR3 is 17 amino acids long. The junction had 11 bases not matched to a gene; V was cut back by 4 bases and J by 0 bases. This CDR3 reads CASSGKTPSGSTDTQYF. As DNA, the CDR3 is TGTGCCAGCAGCGGCAAAACTCCTAGCGGTAGCACAGATACGCAGTATTTT.

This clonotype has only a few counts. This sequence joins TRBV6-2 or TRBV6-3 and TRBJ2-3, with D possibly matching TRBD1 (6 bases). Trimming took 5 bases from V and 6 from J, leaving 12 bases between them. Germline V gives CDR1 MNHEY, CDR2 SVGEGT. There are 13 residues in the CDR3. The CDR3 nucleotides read TGTGCCAGCAGTGGTACAGGGTCGGATACGCAGTATTTT. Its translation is CASSGTGSDTQYF.

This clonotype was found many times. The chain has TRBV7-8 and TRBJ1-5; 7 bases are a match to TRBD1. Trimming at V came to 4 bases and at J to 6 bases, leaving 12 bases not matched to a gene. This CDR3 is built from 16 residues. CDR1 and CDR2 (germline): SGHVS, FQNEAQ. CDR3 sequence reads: CASSSKGGGFGQPQHF. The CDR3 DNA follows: TGTGCCAGCAGCTCTAAAGGAGGGGGCTTCGGTCAGCCCCAGCATTTT.

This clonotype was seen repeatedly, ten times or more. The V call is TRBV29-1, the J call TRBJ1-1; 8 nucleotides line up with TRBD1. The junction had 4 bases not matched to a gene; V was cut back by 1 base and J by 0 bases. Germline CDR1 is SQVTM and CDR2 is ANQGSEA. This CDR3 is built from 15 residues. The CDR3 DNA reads TGCAGCGTTGAAGGAGACAGGGGAATGAACACTGAAGCTTTCTTT. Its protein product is CSVEGDRGMNTEAFF. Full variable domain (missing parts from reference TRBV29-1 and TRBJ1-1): SAVISQKPSRDICQRGTSLTIQCQVDSQVTMMFWYRQQPGQSLTLIATANQGSEATYESGFVIDKFPISRPNLTFSTLTVSNMSPEDSSIYLCSVEGDRGMNTEAFFGQGTRLTVV.

This CDR3 is CASSLGAGETDTQYF. Here the CDR3 DNA reads TGTGCCAGCAGCTTAGGAGCGGGGGAGACAGATACGCAGTATTTT. The J gene is TRBJ2-3, the V gene TRBV11-2; 8 bases agree with TRBD2. Trimming at V came to 1 base and at J to 3 bases, leaving 3 bases not matched to a gene. Germline loops: CDR1 SGHAT, CDR2 FQNNGV. The CDR3 spans 15 residues.

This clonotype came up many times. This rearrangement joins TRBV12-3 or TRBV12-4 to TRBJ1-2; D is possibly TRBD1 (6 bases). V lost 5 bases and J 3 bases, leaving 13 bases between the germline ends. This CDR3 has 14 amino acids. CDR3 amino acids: CASSPTPGDYGYTF. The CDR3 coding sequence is TGTGCCAGCAGTCCCACCCCAGGGGACTATGGCTACACCTTC.

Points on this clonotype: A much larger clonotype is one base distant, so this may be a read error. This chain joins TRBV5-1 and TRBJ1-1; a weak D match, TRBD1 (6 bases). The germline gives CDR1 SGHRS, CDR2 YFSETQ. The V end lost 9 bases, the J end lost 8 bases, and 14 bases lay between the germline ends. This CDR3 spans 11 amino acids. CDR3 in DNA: TGCGCCAACTTCACCGGACAGGAAGCTTTCTTT. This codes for CANFTGQEAFF.

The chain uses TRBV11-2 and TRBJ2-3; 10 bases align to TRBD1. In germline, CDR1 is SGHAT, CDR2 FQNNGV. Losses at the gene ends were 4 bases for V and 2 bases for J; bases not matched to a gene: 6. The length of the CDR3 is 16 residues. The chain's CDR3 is CASSSVTGGHTDTQYF. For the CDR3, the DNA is TGTGCCAGCAGCTCGGTGACAGGGGGCCACACAGATACGCAGTATTTT.

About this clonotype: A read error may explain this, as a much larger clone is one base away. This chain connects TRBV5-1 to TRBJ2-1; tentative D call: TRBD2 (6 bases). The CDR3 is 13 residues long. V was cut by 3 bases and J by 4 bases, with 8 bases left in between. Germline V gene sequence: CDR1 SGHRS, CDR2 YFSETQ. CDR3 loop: CASSSGEYNEQFF. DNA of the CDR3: TGCGCCAGCAGCTCGGGGGAGTACAATGAGCAGTTCTTC.

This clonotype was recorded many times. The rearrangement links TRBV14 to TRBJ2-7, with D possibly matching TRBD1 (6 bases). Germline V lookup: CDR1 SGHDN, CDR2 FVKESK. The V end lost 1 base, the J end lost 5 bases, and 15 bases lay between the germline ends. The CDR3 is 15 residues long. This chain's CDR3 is CASSQVFGGRDEQYF. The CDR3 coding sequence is TGTGCCAGCAGCCAAGTTTTTGGGGGCCGGGACGAGCAGTACTTC.

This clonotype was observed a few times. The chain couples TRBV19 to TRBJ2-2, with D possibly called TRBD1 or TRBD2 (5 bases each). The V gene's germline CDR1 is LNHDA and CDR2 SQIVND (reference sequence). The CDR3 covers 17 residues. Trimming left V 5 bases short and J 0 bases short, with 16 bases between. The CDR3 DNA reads TGTGCCAGTAGTCAGGGTTGGAGTAGCGCGAACACCGGGGAGCTGTTTTTT. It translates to CASSQGWSSANTGELFF. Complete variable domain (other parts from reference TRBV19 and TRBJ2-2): DGGITQSPKYLFRKEGQNVTLSCEQNLNHDAMYWYRQDPGQGLRLIYYSQIVNDFQKGDIAEGYSVSREKKESFPLTVTSAQKNPTAFYLCASSQGWSSANTGELFFGEGSRLTVL.

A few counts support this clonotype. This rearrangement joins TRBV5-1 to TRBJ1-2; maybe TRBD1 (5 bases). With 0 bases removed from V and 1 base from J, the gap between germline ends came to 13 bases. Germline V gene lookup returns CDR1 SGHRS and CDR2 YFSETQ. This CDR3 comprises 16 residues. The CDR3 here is CASSLATGNFNYGYTF. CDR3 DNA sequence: TGCGCCAGCAGCTTGGCTACAGGAAACTTTAACTATGGCTACACCTTC.

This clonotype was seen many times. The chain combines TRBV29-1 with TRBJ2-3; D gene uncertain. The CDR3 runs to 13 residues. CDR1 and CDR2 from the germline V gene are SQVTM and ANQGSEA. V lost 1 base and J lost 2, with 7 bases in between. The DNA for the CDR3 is TGCAGCGTTGAAGGGCCCGACACAGATACGCAGTATTTT. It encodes CSVEGPDTDTQYF.

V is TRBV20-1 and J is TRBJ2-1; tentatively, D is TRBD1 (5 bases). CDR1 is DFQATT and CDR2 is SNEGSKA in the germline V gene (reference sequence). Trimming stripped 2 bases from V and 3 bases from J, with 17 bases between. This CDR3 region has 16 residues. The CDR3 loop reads CSARSDSHTNYNEQFF. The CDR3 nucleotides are TGCAGTGCTAGATCAGACAGCCACACAAACTACAATGAGCAGTTCTTC.

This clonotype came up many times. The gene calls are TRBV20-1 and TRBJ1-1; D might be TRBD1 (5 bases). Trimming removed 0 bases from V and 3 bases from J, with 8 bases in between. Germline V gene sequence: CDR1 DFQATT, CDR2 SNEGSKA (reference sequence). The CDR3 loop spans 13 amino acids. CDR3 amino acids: CSARDDSDTEAFF. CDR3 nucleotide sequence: TGCAGTGCTAGAGATGACAGTGACACTGAAGCTTTCTTT.

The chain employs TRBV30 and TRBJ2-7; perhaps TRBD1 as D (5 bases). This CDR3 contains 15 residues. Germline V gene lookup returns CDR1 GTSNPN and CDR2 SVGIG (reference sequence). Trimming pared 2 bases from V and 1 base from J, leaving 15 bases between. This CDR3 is CAWSNGWTKSYEQYF. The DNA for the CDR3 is TGTGCCTGGAGTAATGGGTGGACAAAGTCCTACGAGCAGTACTTC. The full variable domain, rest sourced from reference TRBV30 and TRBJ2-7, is SQTIHQWPATLVQPVGSPLSLECTVEGTSNPNLYWYRQAAGRGLQLLFYSVGIGQISSEVPQNLSASRPQDRQFILSSKKLLLSDSGFYLCAWSNGWTKSYEQYFGPGTRLTVT.

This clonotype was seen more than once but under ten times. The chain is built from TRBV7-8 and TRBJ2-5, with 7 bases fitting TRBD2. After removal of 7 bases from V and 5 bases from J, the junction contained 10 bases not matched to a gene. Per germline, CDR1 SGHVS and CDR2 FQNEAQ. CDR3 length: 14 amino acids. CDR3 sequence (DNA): TGTGCCAGCAATGAGCGGGGTCCCCTGGAGACCCAGTACTTC. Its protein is CASNERGPLETQYF.

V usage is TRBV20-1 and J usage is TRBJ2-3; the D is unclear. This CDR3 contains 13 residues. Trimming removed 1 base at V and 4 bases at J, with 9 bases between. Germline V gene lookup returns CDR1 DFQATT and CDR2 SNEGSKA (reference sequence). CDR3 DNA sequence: TGCAGTGCTAGAGGGCTCGCCCCAGATACGCAGTATTTT. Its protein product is CSARGLAPDTQYF.

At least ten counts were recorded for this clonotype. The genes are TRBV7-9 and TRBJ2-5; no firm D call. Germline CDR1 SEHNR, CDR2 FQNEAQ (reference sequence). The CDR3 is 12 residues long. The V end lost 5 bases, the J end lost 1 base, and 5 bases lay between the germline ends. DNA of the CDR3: TGTGCCAGCAGCAGACTCCAAGAGACCCAGTACTTC. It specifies CASSRLQETQYF.

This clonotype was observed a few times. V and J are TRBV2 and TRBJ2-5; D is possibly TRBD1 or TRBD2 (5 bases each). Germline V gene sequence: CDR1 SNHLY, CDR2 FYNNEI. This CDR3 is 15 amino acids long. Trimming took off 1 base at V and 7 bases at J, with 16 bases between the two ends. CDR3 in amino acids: CASSEGMISRGTQYF. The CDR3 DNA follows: TGTGCCAGCAGTGAAGGAATGATTTCGAGGGGGACCCAGTACTTC.

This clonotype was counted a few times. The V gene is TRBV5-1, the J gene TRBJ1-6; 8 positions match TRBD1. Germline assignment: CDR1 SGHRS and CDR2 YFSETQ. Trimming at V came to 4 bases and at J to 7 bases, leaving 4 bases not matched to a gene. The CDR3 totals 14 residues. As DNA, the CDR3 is TGCGCCAGCAGCGTGGACAGGGTGAATTCACCCCTCCACTTT. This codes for CASSVDRVNSPLHF.

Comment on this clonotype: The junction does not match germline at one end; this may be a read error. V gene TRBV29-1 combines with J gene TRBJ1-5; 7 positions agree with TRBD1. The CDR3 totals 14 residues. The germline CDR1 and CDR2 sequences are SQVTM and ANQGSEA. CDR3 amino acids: CSVRQGNGNQPQNF. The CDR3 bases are TGCAGCGTAAGACAGGGAAATGGCAATCAGCCCCAGAATTTT.

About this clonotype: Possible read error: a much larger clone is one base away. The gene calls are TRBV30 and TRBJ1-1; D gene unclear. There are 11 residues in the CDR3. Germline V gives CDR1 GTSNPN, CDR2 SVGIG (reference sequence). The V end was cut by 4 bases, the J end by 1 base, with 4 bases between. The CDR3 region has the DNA TGTGCCTGGATGGCGAACACTGAAGCTTTCTTT. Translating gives CAWMANTEAFF. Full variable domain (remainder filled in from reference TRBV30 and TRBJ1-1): SQTIHQWPATLVQPVGSPLSLECTVEGTSNPNLYWYRQAAGRGLQLLFYSVGIGQISSEVPQNLSASRPQDRQFILSSKKLLLSDSGFYLCAWMANTEAFFGQGTRLTVV.

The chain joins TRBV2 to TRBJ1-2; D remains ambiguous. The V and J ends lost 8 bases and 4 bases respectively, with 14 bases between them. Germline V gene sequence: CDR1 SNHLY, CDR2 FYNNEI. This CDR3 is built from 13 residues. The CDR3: CASLAPPGYGYTF. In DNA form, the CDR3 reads TGTGCCAGCCTCGCCCCACCGGGCTATGGCTACACCTTC.

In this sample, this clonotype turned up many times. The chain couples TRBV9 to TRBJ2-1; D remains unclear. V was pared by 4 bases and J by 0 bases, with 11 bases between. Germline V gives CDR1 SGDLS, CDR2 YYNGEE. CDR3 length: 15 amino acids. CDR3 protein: CASSPSSSSYNEQFF. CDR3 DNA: TGTGCCAGCAGCCCCAGCTCGAGCTCCTACAATGAGCAGTTCTTC.

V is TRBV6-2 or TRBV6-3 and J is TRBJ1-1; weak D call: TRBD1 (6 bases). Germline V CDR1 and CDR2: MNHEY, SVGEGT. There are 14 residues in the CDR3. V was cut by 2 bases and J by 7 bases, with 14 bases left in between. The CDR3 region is CASSYQWGGGEAFF. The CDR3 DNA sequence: TGTGCCAGCAGTTACCAATGGGGGGGCGGTGAAGCTTTCTTT.

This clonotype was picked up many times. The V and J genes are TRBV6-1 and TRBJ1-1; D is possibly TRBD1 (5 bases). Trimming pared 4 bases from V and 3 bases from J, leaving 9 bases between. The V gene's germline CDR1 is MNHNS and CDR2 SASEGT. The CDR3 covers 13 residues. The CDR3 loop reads CASSVQGYTEAFF. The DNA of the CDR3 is TGTGCCAGCAGTGTGCAGGGATACACTGAAGCTTTCTTT.

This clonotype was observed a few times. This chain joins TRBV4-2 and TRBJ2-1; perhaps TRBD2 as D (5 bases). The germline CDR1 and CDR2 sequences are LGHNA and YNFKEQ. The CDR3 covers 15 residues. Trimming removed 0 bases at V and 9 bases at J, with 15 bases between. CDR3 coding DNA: TGTGCCAGCAGCCAAGATGTTATGAGCGGAACTGAGCAGTTCTTC. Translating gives CASSQDVMSGTEQFF.

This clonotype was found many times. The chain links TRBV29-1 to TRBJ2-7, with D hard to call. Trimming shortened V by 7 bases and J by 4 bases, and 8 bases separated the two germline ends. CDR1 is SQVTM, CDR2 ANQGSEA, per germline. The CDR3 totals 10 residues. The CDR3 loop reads CSAVEYEQYF. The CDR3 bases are TGCAGCGCCGTGGAGTACGAGCAGTACTTC.